This passage covers 26 T cell receptor beta chains from one sample sequenced in a study of blood T cells in healthy people across ages. Together with a sample-barcoded 5' primer, a J-beta primer mix was included in a second PCR lasting about 7 to 12 cycles. From the 5' RACE reads, TCRdb called clonotypes with MiXCR, one entry per CDR3 protein. The repertoire includes roughly 550,000 distinct CDR3 sequences, under 30% of them detected once, and 8.7% sits in the top ten. These records were also assigned to another study, of T cells of mothers and their children.

The sample was blood. These receptor sequences come from a boy between 10 and 17 years old in good health.

The V gene is TRBV7-2, the J gene TRBJ2-7, with no clear D. V was shortened by 6 bases and J by 0 bases, with 9 bases between the two germline ends. The CDR3 runs 13 residues. Germline V gives CDR1 SGHTA, CDR2 FQGNSA. CDR3 sequence (DNA): TGTGCCAGCAGACTCGGTAGCTCCTACGAGCAGTACTTC. Translated, it gives CASRLGSSYEQYF.

The V call is TRBV7-3, the J call TRBJ2-3, with 7 bases that match TRBD2. Germline CDR1 reads SGHTA; CDR2 reads FQGTGA. V gave up 4 bases and J gave up 4 bases; unmatched junction bases: 8. The CDR3 is 15 amino acids. The CDR3 DNA is TGTGCCAGCAGCTCCCAAGCGGGACCGGCAGATACGCAGTATTTT. Residues: CASSSQAGPADTQYF.

J is TRBJ2-1 and V is TRBV28, with 9 positions matching TRBD2. J gave up 7 bases and V 4 bases, and 11 bases lay outside the gene matches. Germline V gene data show CDR1 as MDHEN and CDR2 as SYDVKM. The CDR3 has 16 residues. CDR3 residues: CASSSGIAGVRNEQFF. CDR3 bases: TGTGCCAGCAGTTCCGGAATAGCGGGAGTTCGGAATGAGCAGTTCTTC.

The J gene is TRBJ2-1, the V gene TRBV12-3 or TRBV12-4; D is possibly TRBD2 (6 bases). V shed 3 bases and J shed 2 bases, with 11 bases lying between them. This CDR3 contains 15 residues. The DNA of the CDR3 is TGTGCCAGCAGTTTGGCTAGCGAAACCTACAATGAGCAGTTCTTC. This codes for CASSLASETYNEQFF.

This rearrangement joins TRBV5-8 to TRBJ1-6; D perhaps matches TRBD1 (5 bases). The CDR3 consists of 14 residues. The germline V gene encodes CDR1 SGHTS and CDR2 YDEGEE. V lost 4 bases to trimming and J lost 10 bases, with 15 bases between them. CDR3 DNA: TGTGCCAGCAGCCTTGCAGGGTGGAACTCACCCCTCCACTTT. As protein: CASSLAGWNSPLHF.

The chain has TRBV20-1 and TRBJ2-5; 7 bases agree with TRBD1. Gene TRBJ2-7 matches the end of the DNA better, so the J call may be wrong. The CDR3 runs to 13 residues. The germline gives CDR1 DFQATT, CDR2 SNEGSKA (reference sequence). The CDR3 here is CSAIDRAWDEQYF. CDR3 DNA: TGCAGTGCTATAGACAGGGCTTGGGACGAGCAGTACTTC.

The chain uses TRBV5-1 and TRBJ2-5; 9 bases align to TRBD1. The V gene end was trimmed by 4 bases and the J gene end by 6 bases; junction bases not matched to a gene: 10. Germline assignment: CDR1 SGHRS and CDR2 YFSETQ. CDR3 length: 15 amino acids. CDR3 protein: CASSLGTGWKKTQYF. In DNA form, the CDR3 reads TGCGCCAGCAGCCTCGGGACAGGGTGGAAAAAGACCCAGTACTTC.

The J gene is TRBJ2-7, the V gene TRBV4-1; D could derive from TRBD1 or TRBD2 (5 bases each). The V end was cut by 6 bases, the J end by 2 bases, with 14 bases between. This CDR3 spans 14 amino acids. Germline loops: CDR1 MGHRA, CDR2 YSYEKL. The CDR3, as DNA: TGCGCCAGCAGTCCCCCAGGGAGTCCCTACGAGCAGTACTTC. It yields the protein CASSPPGSPYEQYF.

The J gene is TRBJ1-2, the V gene TRBV4-3, with unresolved D. The CDR3 contains 15 residues. Trimming left V 0 bases short and J 0 bases short, with 8 bases between. Looked up from germline, CDR1 is LGHNA and CDR2 is YSLEER. The CDR3 here is CASSQEIGPNYGYTF. DNA of the CDR3: TGCGCCAGCAGCCAAGAGATAGGGCCTAACTATGGCTACACCTTC.

This chain's CDR3 is CASSPDGYHEQYF. In nucleotides, the CDR3 is TGTGCCAGCAGCCCTGACGGGTACCACGAGCAGTACTTC. The genes are TRBV9 and TRBJ2-7; D ambiguous. The V gene's germline CDR1 is SGDLS and CDR2 YYNGEE. Trimming shortened V by 4 bases and J by 5 bases, and 13 bases separated the two germline ends. CDR3 size: 13 residues.

This clonotype has more than one count but fewer than ten. The chain links TRBV4-1 to TRBJ2-1; 7 bases align to TRBD2. CDR1 is MGHRA, CDR2 YSYEKL, per germline. With V trimmed by 8 bases and J by 4 bases, 11 bases remained unmatched. This CDR3 has 15 amino acids. The CDR3 DNA is TGCGCCAGCGCGGGGGTGCGGGGTGAATACAATGAGCAGTTCTTC. Translation gives CASAGVRGEYNEQFF.

This clonotype was counted a few times. The chain is built from TRBV9 and TRBJ2-1, with TRBD2 matching over 14 bases. The V and J ends lost 3 bases and 9 bases, in that order; junction bases with no gene match: 8. The V gene's germline CDR1 is SGDLS and CDR2 YYNGEE. CDR3 size: 16 residues. DNA for the CDR3: TGTGCCAGCAGCGAACGACTAGCGGGAGGGTTGTCTGAGCAGTTCTTC. It translates to CASSERLAGGLSEQFF.

The chain has TRBV15 and TRBJ2-2; TRBD2 matches 9 bases. The CDR3 is 16 residues long. In germline, CDR1 is LNHNV, CDR2 YYDKDF (reference sequence). V was pared by 4 bases and J by 1 base, with 4 bases of the junction left unmatched. The CDR3 DNA sequence: TGTGCCACCAGCACCTCAGCGGGGGGGAACACCGGGGAGCTGTTTTTT. Protein: CATSTSAGGNTGELFF.

V is TRBV12-3 or TRBV12-4 and J is TRBJ2-2; 8 nucleotides line up with TRBD1. There are 14 residues in the CDR3. Trimming at V came to 6 bases and at J to 8 bases, leaving 8 bases not matched to a gene. The CDR3: CASSNNRGTGELFF. CDR3 DNA sequence: TGTGCCAGCAGCAATAACAGGGGGACTGGGGAGCTGTTTTTT.

This rearrangement joins TRBV24-1 to TRBJ2-3; TRBD2 is a possible D gene (6 bases). Germline CDR1 and CDR2: KGHDR and SFDVKD. CDR3 size: 14 residues. V was pared by 6 bases and J by 1 base, with 10 bases between. CDR3 region: CATSWRGGTDTQYF. CDR3 nucleotides: TGTGCCACCAGTTGGAGGGGAGGCACAGATACGCAGTATTTT.

This clonotype was counted between two and nine times. This chain connects TRBV5-1 to TRBJ2-5; the D is unclear. The closer fit of TRBJ2-7 to the DNA end suggests the J call may be wrong. This CDR3 has 13 residues. Germline V gene sequence: CDR1 SGHRS, CDR2 YFSETQ. CDR3 nucleotides: TGCGCCAACACCAATGAGTGGTCCTACGAGCAGTACTTC. Protein: CANTNEWSYEQYF.

CDR3 amino acids: CASSLIGTSGGINEQFF. The CDR3 DNA follows: TGTGCCAGCAGCTTAATCGGGACTAGCGGGGGGATCAATGAGCAGTTCTTC. This sequence joins TRBV7-6 and TRBJ2-1; 15 nucleotides align to TRBD2. Trimming cost V 2 bases and J 6 bases; bases outside gene matches: 5. Germline CDR1 reads SGHVS; CDR2 reads FNYEAQ. This CDR3 region has 17 residues. Based on the CDR3 plus reference TRBV7-6 and TRBJ2-1, the full variable domain is GAGVSQSPRYKVTKRGQDVALRCDPISGHVSLYWYRQALGQGPEFLTYFNYEAQQDKSGLPNDRFSAERPEGSISTLTIQRTEQRDSAMYRCASSLIGTSGGINEQFFGPGTRLTVL.

Details on this clonotype: An end of the junction does not agree with germline; a read error may underlie this. The chain links TRBV20-1 to TRBJ2-3, with 15 bases aligning to TRBD2. The V gene's germline CDR1 is DFQATT and CDR2 SNEGSKA (reference sequence). The CDR3 length is 14 residues. For the CDR3, the DNA is TGCAGTGCCAGAGGACTAGCGGGGGGGAATACGCAGTATTTT. It translates to CSARGLAGGNTQYF.

This clonotype turned up a few times. The J gene is TRBJ1-2, the V gene TRBV6-6; D may be TRBD1 (6 bases). The CDR3 totals 14 residues. CDR1 and CDR2 (germline): MNHNY, SVGAGI (reference sequence). With 8 bases removed from V and 5 bases from J, the gap between germline ends came to 18 bases. For the CDR3, the DNA is TGTGCCAGCGACGCCGGGACAAGGGCTTATGGCTACACCTTC. It is translated as CASDAGTRAYGYTF.

V usage is TRBV5-1 and J usage is TRBJ2-2, with 10 bases fitting TRBD1. The V segment lost 3 bases and the J segment 3 bases; nucleotides outside the gene matches: 2. Germline CDR1 is SGHRS and CDR2 is YFSETQ. The length of the CDR3 is 15 residues. As DNA, the CDR3 is TGCGCCAGCAGCTGGGGACAGGGGCACACCGGGGAGCTGTTTTTT. Amino acids: CASSWGQGHTGELFF. Using reference TRBV5-1 and TRBJ2-2 for the parts outside the CDR3, the full variable domain is KAGVTQTPRYLIKTRGQQVTLSCSPISGHRSVSWYQQTPGQGLQFLFEYFSETQRNKGNFPGRFSGRQFSNSRSEMNVSTLELGDSALYLCASSWGQGHTGELFFGEGSRLTVL.

This clonotype was seen only a few times. The rearrangement uses TRBV7-9 and TRBJ2-3, with TRBD1 matching 7 bases. This CDR3 is built from 14 residues. Germline CDR1 and CDR2: SEHNR and FQNEAQ (reference sequence). Trimming cost V 5 bases and J 5 bases; bases outside gene matches: 7. The CDR3 loop reads CASSEGQRRDTQYF. CDR3 sequence (DNA): TGTGCCAGCAGCGAGGGACAGCGCAGAGATACGCAGTATTTT. Filled out from reference TRBV7-9 and TRBJ2-3, the complete variable domain reads DTGVSQNPRHKITKRGQNVTFRCDPISEHNRLYWYRQTLGQGPEFLTYFQNEAQLEKSRLLSDRFSAERPKGSFSTLEIQRTEQGDSAMYLCASSEGQRRDTQYFGPGTRLTVL.

This clonotype was observed a few times. A read error may account for a junction end that differs from germline. For the CDR3, the DNA is TGTGCCAGCAGTCCGCAAGGTAGCGGGATCCTCTTC. Encoded protein: CASSPQGSGILF. This chain uses TRBV6-6 with TRBJ2-5; 8 nucleotides agree with TRBD2. The CDR3 contains 12 residues. Germline lookup yields CDR1 MNHNY and CDR2 SVGAGI (reference sequence).

The CDR3 protein is CSVKRTGSTDTQYF. The DNA of the CDR3 is TGCAGCGTCAAAAGGACAGGTAGCACAGATACGCAGTATTTT. The chain recombines TRBV29-1 with TRBJ2-3; 7 positions agree with TRBD1. J gave up 0 bases and V 6 bases, and 6 bases lay outside the gene matches. The CDR3 totals 14 residues. Germline-derived CDR1 and CDR2 are SQVTM and ANQGSEA.

The chain links TRBV7-9 to TRBJ1-4; no clear D gene. CDR1 is SEHNR and CDR2 is FQNEAQ in the germline V gene (reference sequence). The V gene lost 0 bases and the J gene lost 7 bases, with 6 bases spanning the gap. The CDR3 contains 13 residues. The DNA of the CDR3 is TGTGCCAGCAGCTTAGCAGGATCTGAAAAACTGTTTTTT. Encoded protein: CASSLAGSEKLFF.

This chain joins TRBV4-3 and TRBJ1-5; D is uncertain. The CDR3 totals 17 residues. Trimming cost V 0 bases and J 6 bases, with 18 bases left between them. The germline gives CDR1 LGHNA, CDR2 YSLEER. The CDR3 nucleotides read TGCGCCAGCAGCCAAGATTTCACCAGGCTATCAAGTCAGCCCCAGCATTTT. Its translation: CASSQDFTRLSSQPQHF.

The sample holds many counts of this clonotype. The V call is TRBV5-1, the J call TRBJ2-5, with D perhaps assigned TRBD1 or TRBD2 (5 bases each). Germline values: CDR1 SGHRS, CDR2 YFSETQ. The CDR3 covers 16 residues. The ends were cut back, 3 bases at V and 2 bases at J, with 17 bases in the middle. The CDR3 region has the DNA TGCGCCAGCAGCTCCCTAACGGGGCTAATACAAGAGACCCAGTACTTC. This translates into CASSSLTGLIQETQYF.